These T cell receptor beta chains were read from a single sample in a study of blood T cells in healthy people across ages. TCRdb re-called the 5' RACE reads with MiXCR, one entry per CDR3 protein. The profile shows about 1 million distinct CDR3 sequences, 40% to 45% of them singletons. The sample consisted of blood. The origin of the receptors is a woman in her sixties or seventies in good health. CDR3s include the opening cysteine and the closing phenylalanine or tryptophan.

V gene	CDR3 protein
TRBV5-1	CASSLRLADSYEQYF
TRBV19	CASSMGVTANTEAFF
TRBV20-1	CSACGRSYNEQIF
TRBV2	CASSERRGRSDEQFF
TRBV20-1	CGAYLLARETQYF
TRBV3-1	CASSTLTGCYEQYF
TRBV12-3/TRBV12-4	CASLPSGYTDTQYF
TRBV14	CASSQDTAYGYTF
TRBV15	CATSTQTSGADEQYF
TRBV7-9	CASSSSAGTATYEQYF
TRBV20-1	CSARSRPRGGYTF
TRBV9	CASSVAGTINEQFF
TRBV20-1	CRALEREGPRGSYNEQFF
TRBV20-1	CSAQKPGQGGSPLHF
TRBV29-1	CSVLSGTDTRYF
TRBV7-9	CASSSRISGPYNEQFF
TRBV4-2	CASSPRTGPDTQYF
TRBV4-1	CASSPSAQGIYEQYF
TRBV12-3/TRBV12-4	CASSSRQGQETQYF
TRBV20-1	CSARDRGTSGRFRVEQYF
TRBV12-3/TRBV12-4	CASSLAGQGLGQYF
TRBV10-3	CAISALALTSRRSYEQYF
TRBV11-2	CASSFPWNLQGFSPETQYF
TRBV29-1	CSVGTNEQFF
TRBV15	CATSNRDPREPQHF
TRBV7-8	CASSLALGQGSSNQPQHF
TRBV6-5	CASRPTGVVNSPLHF
TRBV19	CASSRTSVSYEQYF
TRBV12-3/TRBV12-4	CASGRSLSNQPQHF
TRBV20-1	CSATPPRWETQYF
TRBV14	CASSPTGRQETQYF
TRBV4-2	CASSQVSSGRAYEQYF
TRBV5-1	CASGLFRDRGTGELFF
TRBV2	CASRGDTSSYNSPLHF
TRBV27	CATSTGPGGYTF
TRBV12-3/TRBV12-4	CASSRGLDTDTQYF
TRBV6-6	CASSYSSEEAKNIQYF
TRBV12-3/TRBV12-4	CASRGTGGRKTQYF
TRBV7-2	CASSSNPGTKKFNEQYF
TRBV20-1	CSARAPPGDPGRRSYNEQFF
TRBV4-1	CASSHLAGVGTGELFF
TRBV5-1	CASSFGETSSYNEQFF
TRBV20-1	CSAAPGLATYEQYF
TRBV7-6	CASSSSGIRETQYF
TRBV20-1	CSAPGLAGMETQYF
TRBV3-1	CASSQGPAPYEQYF
TRBV2	CASSDTVYNEQYF
TRBV2	CTSSVIFETQARYEQFF
TRBV11-3	CTSSPSDPTDTQYF
TRBV5-1	CASSLTGATQFSGSQYF
TRBV6-5	CASSDLGSHEQFF
TRBV7-9	CASSPGLAGKYRSYEQYF
TRBV4-1	CASSQDNPGPYEQYF
TRBV6-1	CAGSEWRGQGYQPQHF